This T cell receptor beta chain comes out of a study of PD-L1 blockade in urothelial cancer. There are 15 residues in the CDR3. V was clipped by 1 base and J by 3 bases, with 12 bases between them. Looked up from germline, CDR1 is MGHDK and CDR2 is SYGVNS. Profiling relied on immunoSEQ multiplex PCR, and the TCRdb table lists in-frame clones only, not all of them. The data contain 45,000 to 60,000 clones, more than 75% of them singletons. Time point denoted: peripheral blood 6 weeks after treatment start. This chain connects TRBV25-1 to TRBJ2-5, with a weak D call TRBD1 (6 bases). The sample in question was PBMCs, obtained around atezolizumab (anti-PD-L1) treatment. The origin of this receptor is a man between 60 and 75 years old with urothelial cancer. The CDR3 sequence: CASSELRQGKETQYF. CDR3 in DNA: TGTGCCAGCAGTGAATTGCGGCAGGGGAAAGAGACCCAGTACTTC.